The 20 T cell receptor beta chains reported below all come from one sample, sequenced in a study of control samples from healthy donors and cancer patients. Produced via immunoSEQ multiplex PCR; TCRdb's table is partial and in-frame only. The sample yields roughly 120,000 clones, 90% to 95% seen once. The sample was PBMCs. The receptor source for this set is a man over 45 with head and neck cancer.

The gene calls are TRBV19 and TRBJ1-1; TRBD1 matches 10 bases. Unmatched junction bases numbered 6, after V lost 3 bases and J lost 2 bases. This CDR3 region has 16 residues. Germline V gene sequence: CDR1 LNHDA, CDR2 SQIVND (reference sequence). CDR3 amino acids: CASSIWTGGGNTEAFF. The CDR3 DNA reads TGTGCCAGTAGTATTTGGACAGGGGGAGGAAACACTGAAGCTTTCTTT.

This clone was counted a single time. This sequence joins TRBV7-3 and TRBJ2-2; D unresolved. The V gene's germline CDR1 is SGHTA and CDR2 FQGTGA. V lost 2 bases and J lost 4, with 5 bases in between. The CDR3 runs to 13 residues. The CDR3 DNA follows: TGTGCCAGCAGCTTACTGGGCACCGGGGAGCTGTTTTTT. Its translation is CASSLLGTGELFF.

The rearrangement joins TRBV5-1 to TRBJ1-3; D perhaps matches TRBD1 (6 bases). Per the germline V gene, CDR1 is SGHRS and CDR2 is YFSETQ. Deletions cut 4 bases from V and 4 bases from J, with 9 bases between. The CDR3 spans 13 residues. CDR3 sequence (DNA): TGCGCCAGCAGCCTCGACAGGGGAAACACCATATATTTT. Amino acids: CASSLDRGNTIYF.

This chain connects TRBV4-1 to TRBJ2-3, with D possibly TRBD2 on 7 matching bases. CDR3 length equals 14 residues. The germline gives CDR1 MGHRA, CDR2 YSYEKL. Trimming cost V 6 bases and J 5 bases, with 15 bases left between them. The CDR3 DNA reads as TGCGCCAGCAGTCGGAAGGGGGGGAAAGATACGCAGTATTTT. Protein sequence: CASSRKGGKDTQYF.

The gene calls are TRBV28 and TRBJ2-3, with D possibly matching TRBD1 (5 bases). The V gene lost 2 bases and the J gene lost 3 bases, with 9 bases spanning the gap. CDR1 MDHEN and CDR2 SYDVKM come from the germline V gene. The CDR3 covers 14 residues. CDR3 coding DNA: TGTGCCAGCAGTTTACCCAGGGCGACAGATACGCAGTATTTT. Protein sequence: CASSLPRATDTQYF.

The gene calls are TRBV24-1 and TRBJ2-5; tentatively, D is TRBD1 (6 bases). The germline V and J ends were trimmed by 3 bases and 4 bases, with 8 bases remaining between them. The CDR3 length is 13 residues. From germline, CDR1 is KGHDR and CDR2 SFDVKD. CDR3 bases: TGTGCCACCAGTGATAAAGGGGGAGAGACCCAGTACTTC. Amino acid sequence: CATSDKGGETQYF.

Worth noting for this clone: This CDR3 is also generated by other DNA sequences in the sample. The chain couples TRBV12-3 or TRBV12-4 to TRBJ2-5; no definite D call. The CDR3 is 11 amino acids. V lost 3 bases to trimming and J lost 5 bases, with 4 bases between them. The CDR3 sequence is CASSLGETQYF. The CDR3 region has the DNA TGTGCCAGCAGTTTGGGGGAGACCCAGTACTTC.

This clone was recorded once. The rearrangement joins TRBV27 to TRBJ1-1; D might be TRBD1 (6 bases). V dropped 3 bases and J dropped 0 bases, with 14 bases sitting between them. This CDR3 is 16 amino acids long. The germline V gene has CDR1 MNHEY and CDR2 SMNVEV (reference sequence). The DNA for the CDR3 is TGTGCCAGCAGTTTGGGACAAAGTTTCATGAACACTGAAGCTTTCTTT. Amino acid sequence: CASSLGQSFMNTEAFF.

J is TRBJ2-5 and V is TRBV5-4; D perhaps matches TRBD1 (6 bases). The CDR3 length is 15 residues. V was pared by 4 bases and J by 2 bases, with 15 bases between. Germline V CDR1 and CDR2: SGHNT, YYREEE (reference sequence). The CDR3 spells CASSLGSTGQETQYF. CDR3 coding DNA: TGTGCCAGCAGCCTGGGTTCGACAGGTCAAGAGACCCAGTACTTC. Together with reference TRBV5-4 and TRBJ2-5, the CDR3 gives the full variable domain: ETGVTQSPTHLIKTRGQQVTLRCSSQSGHNTVSWYQQALGQGPQFIFQYYREEENGRGNFPPRFSGLQFPNYSSELNVNALELDDSALYLCASSLGSTGQETQYFGPGTRLLVL.

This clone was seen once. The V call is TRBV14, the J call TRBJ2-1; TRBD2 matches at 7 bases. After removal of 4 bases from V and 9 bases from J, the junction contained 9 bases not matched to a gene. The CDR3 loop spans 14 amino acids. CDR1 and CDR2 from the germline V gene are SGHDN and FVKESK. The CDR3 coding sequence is TGTGCCAGCAGCCCTGTAAATGGGGAGGGTGAGCAGTTCTTC. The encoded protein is CASSPVNGEGEQFF.

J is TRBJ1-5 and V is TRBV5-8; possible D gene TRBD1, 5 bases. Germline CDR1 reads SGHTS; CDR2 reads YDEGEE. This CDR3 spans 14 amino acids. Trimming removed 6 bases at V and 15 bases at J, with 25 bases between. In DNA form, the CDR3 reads TGTGCCAGCAAGGTCTCTTCGGCCGGGGCTAAGGCGCATTTT. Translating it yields CASKVSSAGAKAHF.

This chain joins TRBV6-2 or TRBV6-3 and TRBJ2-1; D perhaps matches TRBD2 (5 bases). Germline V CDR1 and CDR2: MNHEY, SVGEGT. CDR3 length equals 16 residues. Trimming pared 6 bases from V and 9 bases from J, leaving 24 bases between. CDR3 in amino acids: CASSDPAPRRGLEQFF. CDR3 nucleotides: TGTGCCAGCAGCGACCCCGCCCCAAGACGCGGACTTGAGCAGTTCTTC.

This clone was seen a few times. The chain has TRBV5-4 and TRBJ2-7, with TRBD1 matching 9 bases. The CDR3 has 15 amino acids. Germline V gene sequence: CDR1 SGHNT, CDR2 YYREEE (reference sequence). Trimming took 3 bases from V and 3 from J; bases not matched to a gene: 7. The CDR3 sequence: CASSSSGDRDYEQYF. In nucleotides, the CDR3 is TGTGCCAGCAGCTCCTCGGGGGACAGGGACTACGAGCAGTACTTC.

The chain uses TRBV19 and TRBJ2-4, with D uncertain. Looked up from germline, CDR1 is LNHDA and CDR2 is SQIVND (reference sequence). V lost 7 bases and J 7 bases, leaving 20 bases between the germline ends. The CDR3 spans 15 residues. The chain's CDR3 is CASTAAVRPENIQYF. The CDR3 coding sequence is TGTGCCAGTACTGCCGCGGTTAGACCGGAGAACATTCAGTACTTC.

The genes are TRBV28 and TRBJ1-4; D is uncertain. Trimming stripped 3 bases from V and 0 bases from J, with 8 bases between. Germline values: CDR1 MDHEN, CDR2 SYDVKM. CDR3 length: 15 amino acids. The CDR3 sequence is CASSFKSATNEKLFF. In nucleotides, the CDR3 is TGTGCCAGCAGTTTTAAGAGCGCAACTAATGAAAAACTGTTTTTT. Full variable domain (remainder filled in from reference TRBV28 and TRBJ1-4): DVKVTQSSRYLVKRTGEKVFLECVQDMDHENMFWYRQDPGLGLRLIYFSYDVKMKEKGDIPEGYSVSREKKERFSLILESASTNQTSMYLCASSFKSATNEKLFFGSGTQLSVL.

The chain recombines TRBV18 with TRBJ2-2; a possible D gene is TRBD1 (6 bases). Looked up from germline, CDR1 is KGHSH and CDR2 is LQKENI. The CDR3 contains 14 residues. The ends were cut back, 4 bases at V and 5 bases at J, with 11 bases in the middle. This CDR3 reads CASSQNTGTGELFF. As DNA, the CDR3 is TGTGCCAGCTCACAGAACACAGGGACCGGGGAGCTGTTTTTT.

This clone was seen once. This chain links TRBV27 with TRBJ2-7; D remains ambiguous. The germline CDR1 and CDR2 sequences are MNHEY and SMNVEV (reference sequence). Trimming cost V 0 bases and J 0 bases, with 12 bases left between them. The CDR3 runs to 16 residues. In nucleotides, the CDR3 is TGTGCCAGCAGTTTATCGTTGGCAGCCCTCTCCTACGAGCAGTACTTC. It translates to CASSLSLAALSYEQYF.

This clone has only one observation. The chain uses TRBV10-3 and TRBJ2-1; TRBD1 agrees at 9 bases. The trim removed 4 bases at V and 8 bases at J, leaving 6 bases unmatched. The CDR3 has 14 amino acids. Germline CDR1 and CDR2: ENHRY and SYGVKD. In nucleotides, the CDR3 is TGTGCCATCAGTGGGACAGGGGCAGGAGATGAGCAGTTCTTC. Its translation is CAISGTGAGDEQFF.

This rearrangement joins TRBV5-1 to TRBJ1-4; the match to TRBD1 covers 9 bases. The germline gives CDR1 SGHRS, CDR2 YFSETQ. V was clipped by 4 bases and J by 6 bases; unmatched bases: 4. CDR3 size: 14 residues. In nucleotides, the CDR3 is TGCGCCAGCAGCACGGGACAGGGAGATGAAAAACTGTTTTTT. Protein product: CASSTGQGDEKLFF.

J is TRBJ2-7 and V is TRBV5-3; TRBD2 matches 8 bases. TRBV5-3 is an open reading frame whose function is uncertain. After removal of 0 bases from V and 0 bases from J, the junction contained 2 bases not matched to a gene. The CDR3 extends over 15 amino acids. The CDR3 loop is CARSLVAGSSYEQYF. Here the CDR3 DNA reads TGTGCCAGAAGCTTGGTAGCGGGAAGCTCCTACGAGCAGTACTTC.